A single sample is the source of the 27 T cell receptor beta chains below, sequenced in a study of CD8 T cells in ankylosing spondylitis. TCRdb used MiXCR to reprocess the 5' RACE reads, holding one entry per CDR3 protein. This table holds about 280,000 distinct CDR3 sequences, roughly 20% found once. Material: blood, either unsorted or a sorted T cell fraction (not recorded which). These receptors were obtained from a male donor with ankylosing spondylitis or in good health (not recorded which).

This clonotype was observed a handful of times. This chain uses TRBV6-5 with TRBJ2-5, with 11 bases identical to TRBD2. The CDR3 totals 15 residues. The germline V gene encodes CDR1 MNHEY and CDR2 SVGAGI. J gave up 4 bases and V 0 bases, and 1 base lay outside the gene matches. The CDR3 DNA sequence: TGTGCCAGCAGTTACTCAGGACTAGCGGGAGAGACCCAGTACTTC. Protein: CASSYSGLAGETQYF.

Only a few counts were recorded for this clonotype. The chain employs TRBV12-3 or TRBV12-4 and TRBJ2-1, with 7 bases identical to TRBD2. The CDR3 totals 14 residues. The trim removed 5 bases at V and 9 bases at J, leaving 10 bases unmatched. CDR3 DNA: TGTGCCAGCAGTCTAAGCGGGATAGGGAGTGAGCAGTTCTTC. Its translation: CASSLSGIGSEQFF.

The V and J genes are TRBV12-3 or TRBV12-4 and TRBJ2-2; unclear D gene. The CDR3 extends over 17 amino acids. V was trimmed by 2 bases and J by 3 bases, leaving 16 bases between them. The CDR3 loop is CASSLSPALADTGELFF. The DNA of the CDR3 is TGTGCCAGCAGTTTAAGTCCGGCTCTGGCGGACACCGGGGAGCTGTTTTTT.

This clonotype has a count of ten or more. The chain joins TRBV12-3 or TRBV12-4 to TRBJ2-5; 7 positions agree with TRBD2. The CDR3 is 13 amino acids. V shed 4 bases, J shed 4 bases, and the junction held 3 bases outside the gene matches. The CDR3: CASSSRGRETQYF. In nucleotides, the CDR3 is TGTGCCAGCAGTTCGCGGGGGAGAGAGACCCAGTACTTC.

J is TRBJ2-3 and V is TRBV20-1, with TRBD2 identical over 7 bases. The germline CDR1 and CDR2 sequences are DFQATT and SNEGSKA (reference sequence). J lost 2 bases, V lost 3 bases, and 8 bases had no gene match. CDR3 length equals 15 residues. Written as DNA, the CDR3 is TGCAGTGCTAGGAAGACTAGCCGGCCCACAGATACGCAGTATTTT. It is translated as CSARKTSRPTDTQYF.

This clonotype was found a few times. The chain is built from TRBV7-3 and TRBJ2-2, with TRBD1 as a possible D gene (6 bases). The CDR3 contains 14 residues. V was cut by 5 bases and J by 6 bases, with 13 bases left in between. CDR1 and CDR2 (germline): SGHTA, FQGTGA. The DNA for the CDR3 is TGTGCCAGCAGCCCTGGACAGTCCGCCGGGGAGCTGTTTTTT. Encoded protein: CASSPGQSAGELFF.

V is TRBV10-3 and J is TRBJ1-5; no clear D. Trimming took 4 bases from V and 2 from J, leaving 9 bases between them. This CDR3 region has 14 residues. Germline CDR1 reads ENHRY; CDR2 reads SYGVKD. CDR3 bases: TGTGCCATCAGTGGTGGGCAAGGCAATCAGCCCCAGCATTTT. Amino acid sequence: CAISGGQGNQPQHF.

V gene TRBV20-1 combines with J gene TRBJ1-1, with D possibly matching TRBD1 (5 bases). The V end lost 8 bases, the J end lost 11 bases, and 18 bases lay between the germline ends. Germline assignment: CDR1 DFQATT and CDR2 SNEGSKA (reference sequence). The length of the CDR3 is 11 residues. The CDR3, as DNA: TGCAGTTCGGCCGTCGACAGTTGGGCTTTCTTT. This encodes CSSAVDSWAFF.

The V gene is TRBV7-3, the J gene TRBJ2-7, with D perhaps TRBD1 (5 bases). Germline V gene lookup returns CDR1 SGHTA and CDR2 FQGTGA. V lost 1 base to trimming and J lost 2 bases, with 12 bases between them. This CDR3 contains 15 residues. The CDR3 DNA follows: TGTGCCAGCAGCTTAAACAGGTCCTGGCCCTACGAGCAGTACGTC. It encodes CASSLNRSWPYEQYV.

Ten or more counts support this clonotype. The chain combines TRBV11-2 with TRBJ2-1; 7 bases fit TRBD2. Germline V gene sequence: CDR1 SGHAT, CDR2 FQNNGV. The CDR3 spans 15 residues. V was clipped by 3 bases and J by 6 bases; unmatched bases: 8. CDR3: CASSLSGNVGNEQFF. CDR3 in DNA: TGTGCCAGCAGCTTGAGCGGGAACGTAGGCAATGAGCAGTTCTTC.

This clonotype was counted between two and nine times. The genes are TRBV10-2 and TRBJ1-2; D ambiguous. Germline CDR1 and CDR2: WSHSY and SAAADI. This CDR3 contains 13 residues. V was trimmed by 4 bases and J by 6 bases, leaving 12 bases between them. The CDR3 nucleotides are TGCGCCAGCAGTGGGAGTGTTTCCCATGGCTACACCTTC. It translates to CASSGSVSHGYTF.

This clonotype was counted a few times. The CDR3 loop is CASSQIGQGEYEQFF. DNA for the CDR3: TGTGCCAGCAGCCAGATCGGACAGGGCGAATATGAGCAGTTCTTC. The V call is TRBV3-1, the J call TRBJ2-1, with 8 bases identical to TRBD1. The germline gives CDR1 LGHDT, CDR2 YNNKEL (reference sequence). CDR3 length: 15 amino acids. The V and J ends lost 3 bases and 8 bases, in that order; junction bases with no gene match: 9.

The rearrangement links TRBV21-1 to TRBJ2-7; no check of the table's D call, TRBD1, against the DNA was made. TRBV21-1 represents a pseudogene. The CDR3 has 18 residues. CDR3 in amino acids: CASSNMLGQGVFCYEQYV. The DNA for the CDR3 is TGTGCCAGCAGCAATATGTTAGGACAGGGGGTGTTTTGCTACGAGCAGTACGTC.

The DNA of the CDR3 is TGCAGTGCTAGAGATTGGTCCCGCGCTAATTCGGCGGATACGCAGTATTTT. Amino acids: CSARDWSRANSADTQYF. This rearrangement joins TRBV20-1 to TRBJ2-3, with no clear D. There are 17 residues in the CDR3. The germline V and J ends were trimmed by 0 bases and 6 bases, with 22 bases remaining between them. Per germline, CDR1 DFQATT and CDR2 SNEGSKA (reference sequence).

The V call is TRBV6-6, the J call TRBJ1-5; D call uncertain. Germline V gives CDR1 MNHNY, CDR2 SVGAGI (reference sequence). The CDR3 spans 12 residues. Trimming left V 5 bases short and J 7 bases short, with 9 bases between. DNA of the CDR3: TGTGCCAGCAGTACCGGTGGACAGCCCCAGCATTTT. This gives the protein CASSTGGQPQHF.

This clonotype was found a few times. CDR3 DNA: TGTGCCAGCAGCGACAGGGGCCACTTTAATCAGCCCCAGCATTTT. It encodes CASSDRGHFNQPQHF. The rearrangement links TRBV28 to TRBJ1-5, with 8 bases matching TRBD1. This CDR3 is 15 amino acids long. V trimming: 6 bases; J trimming: 4 bases; junction bases outside the gene matches: 8. Germline V gene lookup returns CDR1 MDHEN and CDR2 SYDVKM.

The V and J genes are TRBV12-3 or TRBV12-4 and TRBJ2-2; 7 bases fit TRBD1. This CDR3 contains 16 residues. With V trimmed by 6 bases and J by 3 bases, 10 bases remained unmatched. The CDR3 is CASRVLPGGYTGELFF. The CDR3, as DNA: TGTGCCAGCAGGGTACTTCCAGGGGGTTACACCGGGGAGCTGTTTTTT.

This clonotype was counted ten times or more. V and J are TRBV12-3 or TRBV12-4 and TRBJ1-2; 11 nucleotides line up with TRBD1. V shed 9 bases and J 5 bases; nucleotides not matched to a gene: 5. The CDR3 sequence is 13 residues long. This CDR3 reads CASGTGGGYGYTF. DNA for the CDR3: TGTGCCAGTGGGACAGGGGGAGGGTATGGCTACACCTTC.

The chain employs TRBV13 and TRBJ1-5; a possible D gene is TRBD1 (5 bases). Germline lookup yields CDR1 PRHDT and CDR2 FYEKMQ (reference sequence). The CDR3 sequence is 13 residues long. Trimming left V 5 bases short and J 3 bases short, with 8 bases between. DNA of the CDR3: TGTGCCAGCAGCACAGGTTACAATCAGCCCCAGCATTTT. Translating gives CASSTGYNQPQHF.

This clonotype has just a few counts. V gene TRBV29-1 combines with J gene TRBJ1-3, with D hard to call. V shed 7 bases and J shed 3 bases, with 10 bases lying between them. The CDR3 totals 12 residues. CDR1 SQVTM and CDR2 ANQGSEA come from the germline V gene. The CDR3 bases are TGCAGCGCCGGGAGAAATGGAAACACCATATATTTT. As protein: CSAGRNGNTIYF.

This clonotype was picked up a small number of times. This chain connects TRBV5-1 to TRBJ2-1; 7 positions agree with TRBD2. Germline CDR1 SGHRS, CDR2 YFSETQ. The CDR3 is made up of 14 amino acids. V trimming: 2 bases; J trimming: 7 bases; junction bases outside the gene matches: 6. Written as DNA, the CDR3 is TGCGCCAGCAGCTTTGATGGACTAGATAATGAGCAGTTCTTC. As protein: CASSFDGLDNEQFF.

The chain combines TRBV20-1 with TRBJ2-1; 7 bases match TRBD1. The CDR3 runs to 15 residues. Germline CDR1 reads DFQATT; CDR2 reads SNEGSKA (reference sequence). Unmatched junction bases numbered 16, after V lost 4 bases and J lost 10 bases. The CDR3 nucleotides read TGCAGTGCTACTCGTCCCGGGACAGTCCCGGGGGAGCAGTTCTTC. It encodes CSATRPGTVPGEQFF.

The chain uses TRBV6-5 and TRBJ2-3; D possibly corresponds to TRBD2 (7 bases). Germline V CDR1 and CDR2: MNHEY, SVGAGI. V was clipped by 0 bases and J by 2 bases, with 15 bases between them. The CDR3 loop spans 17 amino acids. In DNA form, the CDR3 reads TGTGCCAGCAGTTACTCCTGGGGGGCGGGGGCCACAGATACGCAGTATTTT. The encoded protein is CASSYSWGAGATDTQYF.

Only a few counts were recorded for this clonotype. This rearrangement joins TRBV14 to TRBJ1-3; no definite D call. This CDR3 region has 14 residues. Germline V CDR1 and CDR2: SGHDN, FVKESK. Trimming cost V 5 bases and J 4 bases, with 12 bases left between them. In nucleotides, the CDR3 is TGTGCCAGCAGCTTCGACGTCGGGGGAAACACCATATATTTT. This sequence encodes CASSFDVGGNTIYF.

The V and J genes are TRBV4-2 and TRBJ2-5; 7 positions match TRBD2. This CDR3 has 14 amino acids. CDR1 LGHNA and CDR2 YNFKEQ come from the germline V gene. V gave up 4 bases and J gave up 5 bases; unmatched junction bases: 7. The CDR3 here is CASSLFLRGETQYF. For the CDR3, the DNA is TGTGCCAGCAGCCTGTTTTTGCGGGGGGAGACCCAGTACTTC.

This clonotype has only a few counts. The chain employs TRBV3-1 and TRBJ1-1; 7 bases fit TRBD1. Unmatched junction bases numbered 12, after V lost 1 base and J lost 1 base. Looked up from germline, CDR1 is LGHDT and CDR2 is YNNKEL (reference sequence). The CDR3 is made up of 18 amino acids. CDR3 residues: CASSQGGQILPTNTEAFF. The CDR3 DNA follows: TGTGCCAGCAGCCAAGGGGGACAGATACTCCCCACGAACACTGAAGCTTTCTTT.

This clonotype was recorded many times. This chain joins TRBV10-3 and TRBJ1-1; D is ambiguous. CDR1 and CDR2 from the germline V gene are ENHRY and SYGVKD. V lost 4 bases to trimming and J lost 4 bases, with 13 bases between them. The CDR3 covers 14 residues. CDR3 sequence (DNA): TGTGCCATCAGTGTTCGGGGATTGGGCACTGAAGCTTTCTTT. Protein sequence: CAISVRGLGTEAFF.